This T cell receptor beta chain was documented in a study of chemoradiotherapy in HPV16-positive cancers. At the level of the study: Candidate HPV-specific clones and shared TCR motifs came from a couple of HPV16-positive patients.

Germline CDR1 is WNHNN and CDR2 is SYGVQD (reference sequence). Unmatched junction bases numbered 4, after V lost 3 bases and J lost 6 bases. This CDR3 comprises 15 residues. Produced via immunoSEQ multiplex PCR; TCRdb's table is partial and in-frame only. Among approximately 4,200 clones, about four fifths were seen once, and the ten largest hold roughly 20%. This chain links TRBV10-1 with TRBJ2-1, with 11 nucleotides matching TRBD2. This TCR derives from a human donor with HPV-associated anogenital cancer. The input for sequencing was tumor tissue, taken from a patient who underwent chemoradiotherapy. The DNA for the CDR3 is TGCGCCAGCAGTGACTATAGCGGGGGGGCCAATGAGCAGTTCTTC. This encodes CASSDYSGGANEQFF.